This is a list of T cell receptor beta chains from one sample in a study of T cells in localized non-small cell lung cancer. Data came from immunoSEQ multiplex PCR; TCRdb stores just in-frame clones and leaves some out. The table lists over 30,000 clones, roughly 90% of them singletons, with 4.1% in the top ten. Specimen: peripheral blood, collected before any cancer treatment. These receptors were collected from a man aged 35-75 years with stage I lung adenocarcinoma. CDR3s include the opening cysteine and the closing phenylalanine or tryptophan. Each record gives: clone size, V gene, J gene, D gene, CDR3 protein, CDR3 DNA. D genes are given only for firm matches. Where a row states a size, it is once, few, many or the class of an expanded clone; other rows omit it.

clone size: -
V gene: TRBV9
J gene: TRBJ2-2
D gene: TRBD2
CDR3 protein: CASSPSGGENTGELFF
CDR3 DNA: TGTGCCAGCAGCCCGAGCGGGGGGGAGAACACCGGGGAGCTGTTTTTT

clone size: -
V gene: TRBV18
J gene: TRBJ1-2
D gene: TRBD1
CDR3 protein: CASSPTGGQYGYTF
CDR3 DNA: TGTGCCAGCTCACCAACCGGGGGACAGTATGGCTACACCTTC

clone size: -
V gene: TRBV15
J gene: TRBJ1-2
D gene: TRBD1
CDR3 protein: CATSPRDRYEGGYGYTF
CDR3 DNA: TGTGCCACCAGCCCCCGGGACAGATACGAAGGTGGCTATGGCTACACCTTC

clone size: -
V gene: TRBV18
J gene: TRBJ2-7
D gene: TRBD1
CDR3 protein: CASSPWDRGSYEQYF
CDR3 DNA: TGTGCCAGCTCTCCGTGGGACAGGGGCTCCTACGAGCAGTACTTC

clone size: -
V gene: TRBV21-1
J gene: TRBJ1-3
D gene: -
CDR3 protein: CASSKAGQCSGNTIYF
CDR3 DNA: TGTGCCAGCAGCAAAGCGGGACAGTGCTCTGGAAACACCATATATTTT

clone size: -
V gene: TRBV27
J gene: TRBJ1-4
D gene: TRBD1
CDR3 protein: CASRRDRGPNSIEKLFF
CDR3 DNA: TGTGCCAGCCGCAGGGACAGGGGCCCCAATTCAATCGAAAAACTGTTTTTT

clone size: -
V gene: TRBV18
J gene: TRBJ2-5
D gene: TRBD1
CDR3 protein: CASSQDRGREETQYF
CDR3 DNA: TGTGCCAGCTCACAGGACAGGGGGCGCGAAGAGACCCAGTACTTC

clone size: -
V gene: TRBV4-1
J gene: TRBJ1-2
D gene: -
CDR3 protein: CASSQELRPTNYGYTF
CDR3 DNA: TGCGCCAGCAGCCAAGAACTACGTCCAACTAACTATGGCTACACCTTC

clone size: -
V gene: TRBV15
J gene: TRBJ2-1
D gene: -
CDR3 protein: CATRRLGAPIYNEQFF
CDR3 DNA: TGTGCCACCAGGAGGTTGGGGGCCCCGATATACAATGAGCAGTTCTTC

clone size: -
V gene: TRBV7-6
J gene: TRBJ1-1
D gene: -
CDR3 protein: CASSLDQNTEAFF
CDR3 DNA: TGTGCCAGCAGCTTAGACCAGAACACTGAAGCTTTCTTT

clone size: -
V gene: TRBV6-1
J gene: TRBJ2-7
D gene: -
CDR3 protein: CASEPGSYEQYF
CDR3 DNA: TGTGCCAGCGAGCCGGGTTCCTACGAGCAGTACTTC

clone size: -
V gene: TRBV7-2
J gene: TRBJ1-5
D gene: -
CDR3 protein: CASSLGGVYSNQPQHF
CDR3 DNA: TGTGCCAGCAGCTTAGGCGGCGTTTATAGCAATCAGCCCCAGCATTTT

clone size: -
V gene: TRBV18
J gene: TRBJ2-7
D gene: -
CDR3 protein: CASSARDILYEQYF
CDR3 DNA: TGTGCCAGCTCAGCCCGGGACATCCTCTACGAGCAGTACTTC

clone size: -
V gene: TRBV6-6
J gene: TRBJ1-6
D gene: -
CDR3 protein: CASRAGLQGRAPLHF
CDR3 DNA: TGTGCCAGCAGGGCGGGACTCCAGGGGCGAGCACCCCTCCACTTT

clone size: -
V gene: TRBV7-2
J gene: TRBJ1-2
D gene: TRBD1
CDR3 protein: CASSFDRAPNYGYTF
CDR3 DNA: TGTGCCAGCAGCTTTGACAGGGCCCCAAACTATGGCTACACCTTC

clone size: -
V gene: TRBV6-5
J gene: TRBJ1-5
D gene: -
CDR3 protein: CASSYGSGYQPQHF
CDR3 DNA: TGTGCCAGCAGTTATGGGTCAGGATATCAGCCCCAGCATTTT

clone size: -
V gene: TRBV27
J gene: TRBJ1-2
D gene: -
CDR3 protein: CASSLSAGAGYGYTF
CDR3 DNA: TGTGCCAGCAGTTTATCGGCGGGGGCAGGGTATGGCTACACCTTC

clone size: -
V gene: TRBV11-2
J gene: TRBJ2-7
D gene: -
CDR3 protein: CASSLDAAGGGNYEQYF
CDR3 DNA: TGTGCCAGCAGCTTAGACGCGGCCGGCGGGGGCAATTACGAGCAGTACTTC

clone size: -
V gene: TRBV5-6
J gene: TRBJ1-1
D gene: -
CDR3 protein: CASSLGVGVGEAFF
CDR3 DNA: TGTGCCAGCAGCTTGGGTGTAGGGGTGGGTGAAGCTTTCTTT

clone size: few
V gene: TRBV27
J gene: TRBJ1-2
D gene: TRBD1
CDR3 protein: CASSPGQGVGYTF
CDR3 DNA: TGTGCCAGCAGTCCCGGACAGGGTGTTGGCTACACCTTC

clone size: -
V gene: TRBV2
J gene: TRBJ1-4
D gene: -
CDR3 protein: CASSESKGLSKGLFF
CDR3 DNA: TGTGCCAGCAGTGAATCAAAGGGTCTCAGCAAGGGACTGTTTTTT

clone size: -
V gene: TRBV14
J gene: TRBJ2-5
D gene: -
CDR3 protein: CASSFRTDLKKTQYF
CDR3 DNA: TGTGCCAGCAGCTTCCGGACCGACCTCAAGAAGACCCAGTACTTC

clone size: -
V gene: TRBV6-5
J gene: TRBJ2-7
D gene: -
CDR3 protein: CASSTPTGLTYEQYF
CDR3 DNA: TGTGCCAGCAGTACCCCTACAGGGTTAACCTACGAGCAGTACTTC

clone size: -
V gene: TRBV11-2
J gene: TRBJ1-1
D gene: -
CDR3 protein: CASSLTLNTEAFF
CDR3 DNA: TGTGCCAGCAGCTTAACATTGAACACTGAAGCTTTCTTT

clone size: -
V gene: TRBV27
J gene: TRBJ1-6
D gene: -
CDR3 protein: CASSWRGSPSPLHF
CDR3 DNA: TGTGCCAGCAGTTGGAGGGGCTCACCTTCACCCCTCCACTTT

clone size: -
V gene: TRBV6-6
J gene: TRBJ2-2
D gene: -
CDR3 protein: CASSRAGELFF
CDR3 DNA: TGTGCCAGCTCAAGAGCCGGGGAGCTGTTTTTT

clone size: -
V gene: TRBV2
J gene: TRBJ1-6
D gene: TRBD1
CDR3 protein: CAAHRDRDNSPLHF
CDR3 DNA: TGTGCCGCTCACCGGGACAGGGATAATTCACCCCTCCACTTT

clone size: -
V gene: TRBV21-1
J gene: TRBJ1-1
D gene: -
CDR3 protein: CASRQGITEAFF
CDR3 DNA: TGTGCCAGCAGACAGGGGATCACTGAAGCTTTCTTT

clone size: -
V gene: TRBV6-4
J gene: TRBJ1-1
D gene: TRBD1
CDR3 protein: CASIRDSLFEAFF
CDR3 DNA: TGTGCCAGCATACGGGACAGTCTATTTGAAGCTTTCTTT

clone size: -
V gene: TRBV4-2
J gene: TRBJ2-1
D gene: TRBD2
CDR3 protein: CASSQDFRPAGGLSPYNEQFF
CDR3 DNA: TGTGCCAGCAGCCAAGATTTTCGTCCAGCGGGGGGGCTATCGCCCTACAATGAGCAGTTCTTC

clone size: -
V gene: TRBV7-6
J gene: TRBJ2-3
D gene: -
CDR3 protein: CASSLMGPSTDTQYF
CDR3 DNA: TGTGCCAGCAGCTTAATGGGGCCTAGCACAGATACGCAGTATTTT

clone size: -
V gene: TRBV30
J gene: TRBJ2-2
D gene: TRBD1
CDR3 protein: CAWSVLQGAGELFF
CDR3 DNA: TGTGCCTGGAGTGTACTACAGGGGGCCGGGGAGCTGTTTTTT

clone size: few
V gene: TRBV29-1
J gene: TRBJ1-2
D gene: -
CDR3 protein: CSVDTNYGYTF
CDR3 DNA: TGCAGCGTTGATACTAACTATGGCTACACCTTC

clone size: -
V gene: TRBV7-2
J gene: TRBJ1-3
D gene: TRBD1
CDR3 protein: CASSVGQGRTGNTIYF
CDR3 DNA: TGTGCCAGCAGCGTGGGACAGGGGCGTACTGGAAACACCATATATTTT

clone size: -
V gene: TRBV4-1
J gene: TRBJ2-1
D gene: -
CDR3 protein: CASSHVTGSVGGEQFF
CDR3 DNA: TGCGCCAGCAGCCATGTAACAGGGTCCGTCGGGGGTGAGCAGTTCTTC

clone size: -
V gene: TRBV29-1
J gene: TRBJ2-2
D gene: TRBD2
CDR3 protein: CSVASGGNTGELFF
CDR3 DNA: TGCAGCGTTGCTAGCGGGGGGAACACCGGGGAGCTGTTTTTT

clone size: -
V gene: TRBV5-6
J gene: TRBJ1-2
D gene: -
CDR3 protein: CASSPSGGRSTF
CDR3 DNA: TGTGCCAGCAGCCCAAGCGGGGGAAGGAGCACCTTC

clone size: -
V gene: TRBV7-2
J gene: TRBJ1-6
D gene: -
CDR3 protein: CASSLVSGGHNSPLHF
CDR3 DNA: TGTGCCAGCAGCTTAGTATCGGGGGGTCATAATTCACCCCTCCACTTT

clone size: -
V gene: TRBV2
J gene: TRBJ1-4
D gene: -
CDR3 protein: CASRFGINEKLFF
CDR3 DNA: TGTGCCAGCCGGTTTGGCATTAATGAAAAACTGTTTTTT

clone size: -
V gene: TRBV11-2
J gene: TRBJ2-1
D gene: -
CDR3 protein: CASSQRDYNEQFF
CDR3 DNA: TGTGCCAGCAGCCAACGGGACTACAATGAGCAGTTCTTC

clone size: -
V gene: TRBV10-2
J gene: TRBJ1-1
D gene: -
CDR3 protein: CASSVGGNTEAFF
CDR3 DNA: TGCGCCAGCAGTGTCGGCGGGAACACTGAAGCTTTCTTT

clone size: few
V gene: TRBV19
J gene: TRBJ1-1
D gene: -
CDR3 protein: CASCRDTEAFF
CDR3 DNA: TGTGCCAGTTGTCGGGACACTGAAGCTTTCTTT

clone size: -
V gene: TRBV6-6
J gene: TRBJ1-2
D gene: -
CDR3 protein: CASSTHGGFDYGYTF
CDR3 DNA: TGTGCCAGCAGTACTCACGGGGGATTCGACTATGGCTACACCTTC

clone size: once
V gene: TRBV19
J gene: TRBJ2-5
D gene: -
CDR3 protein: CASSWRGHQETQYF
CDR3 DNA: TGTGCCAGTAGTTGGCGGGGGCACCAAGAGACCCAGTACTTC

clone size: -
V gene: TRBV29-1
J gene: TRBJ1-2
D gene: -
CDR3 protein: CSVGEDSSHGYTF
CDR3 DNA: TGCAGCGTTGGGGAGGACAGCAGCCATGGCTACACCTTC

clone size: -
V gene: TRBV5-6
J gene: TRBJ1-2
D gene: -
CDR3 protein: CASSLSGVVYGYTF
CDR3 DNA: TGTGCCAGCAGCTTGTCAGGGGTCGTCTATGGCTACACCTTC

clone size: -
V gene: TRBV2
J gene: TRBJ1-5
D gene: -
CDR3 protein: CASRAGTQSGSNQPQHF
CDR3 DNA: TGTGCCAGCAGAGCCGGGACCCAGTCTGGAAGCAATCAGCCCCAGCATTTT

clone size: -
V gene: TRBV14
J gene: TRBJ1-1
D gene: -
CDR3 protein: CASSQSGVGTEAFF
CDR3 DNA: TGTGCCAGCAGCCAATCTGGGGTAGGCACTGAAGCTTTCTTT

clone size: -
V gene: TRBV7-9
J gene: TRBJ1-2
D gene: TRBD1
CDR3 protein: CASSLEGARGYTF
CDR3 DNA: TGTGCCAGCAGCTTAGAGGGGGCGAGGGGCTACACCTTC

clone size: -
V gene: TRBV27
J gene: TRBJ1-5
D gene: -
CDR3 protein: CASSLSGTINQPQHF
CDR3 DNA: TGTGCCAGCAGTCTTTCCGGGACAATCAATCAGCCCCAGCATTTT